This T cell receptor (beta chain) stems from a study of OX40 agonist ivuxolimab in advanced cancers. Study information: The study reported partial responses in three patients: one hepatocellular carcinoma, two cutaneous melanoma. Study observations and caveats: Doses of 0.1 to 3.0 mg/kg were accompanied by clonal expansion of CD4+ and CD8+ blood T cells by week 6. Among expanded peripheral T cells, antigen specificity went undetermined. Also present in some nonresponders was a low level of normalized T-cell clonal expansion.

The germline gives CDR1 SGHAT, CDR2 FQDESV (reference sequence). This CDR3 is 13 amino acids long. Trimming cost V 5 bases and J 6 bases; bases outside gene matches: 1. Turning to this clone: Its specificity is unknown.

Clones were read by immunoSEQ multiplex PCR, and TCRdb kept only the in-frame ones, dropping some. Altogether approximately 100,000 clones are present, roughly 88% being singletons, with the ten largest covering about 1.5%. This specimen was CD4+ or CD8+ T cells sorted from blood, taken in a trial of the OX40 agonist ivuxolimab. The TCR comes from an adult with an advanced solid tumor such as melanoma, head and neck, liver or kidney cancer. This sequence joins TRBV11-1 and TRBJ1-4, with 9 bases aligning to TRBD1. In DNA, the CDR3 is TGTGCCAGCAGCCGGGACAGGGATGAAAAACTGTTTTTT. Its translation: CASSRDRDEKLFF.